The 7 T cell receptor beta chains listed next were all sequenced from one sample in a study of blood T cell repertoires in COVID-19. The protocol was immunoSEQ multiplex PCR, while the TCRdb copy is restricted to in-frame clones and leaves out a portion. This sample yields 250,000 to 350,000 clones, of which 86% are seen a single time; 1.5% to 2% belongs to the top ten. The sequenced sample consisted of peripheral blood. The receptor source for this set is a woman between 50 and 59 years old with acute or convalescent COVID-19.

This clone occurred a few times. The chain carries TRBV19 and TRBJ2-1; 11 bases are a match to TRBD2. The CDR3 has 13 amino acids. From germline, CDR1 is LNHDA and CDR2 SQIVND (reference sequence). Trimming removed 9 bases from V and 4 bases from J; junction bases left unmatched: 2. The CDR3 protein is CASRLAGYNEQFF. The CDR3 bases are TGTGCCAGCCGACTAGCGGGATACAATGAGCAGTTCTTC.

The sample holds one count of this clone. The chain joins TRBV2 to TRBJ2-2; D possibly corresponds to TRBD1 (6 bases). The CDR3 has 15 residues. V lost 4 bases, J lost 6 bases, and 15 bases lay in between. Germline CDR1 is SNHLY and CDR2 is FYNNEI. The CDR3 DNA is TGTGCCAGCAGTGTGGGACAAGTTTTTCCCGGGGAGCTGTTTTTT. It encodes CASSVGQVFPGELFF.

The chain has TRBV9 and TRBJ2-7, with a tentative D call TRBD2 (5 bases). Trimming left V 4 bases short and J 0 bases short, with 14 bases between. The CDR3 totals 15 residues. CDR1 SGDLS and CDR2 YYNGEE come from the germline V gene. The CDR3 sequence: CASSTRGSASYEQYF. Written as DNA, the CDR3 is TGTGCCAGCAGCACCCGGGGTAGCGCCTCCTACGAGCAGTACTTC.

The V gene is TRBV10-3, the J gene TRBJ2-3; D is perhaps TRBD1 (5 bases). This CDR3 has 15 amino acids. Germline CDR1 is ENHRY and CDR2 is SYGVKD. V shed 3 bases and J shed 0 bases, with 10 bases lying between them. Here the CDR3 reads CAISDRTTSTDTQYF. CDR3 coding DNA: TGTGCCATCAGTGATCGGACAACTAGCACAGATACGCAGTATTTT.

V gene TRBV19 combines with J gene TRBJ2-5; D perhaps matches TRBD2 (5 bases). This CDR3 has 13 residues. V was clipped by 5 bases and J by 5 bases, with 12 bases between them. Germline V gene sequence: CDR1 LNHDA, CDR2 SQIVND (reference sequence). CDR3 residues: CASSPRGGETQYF. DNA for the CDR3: TGTGCCAGTAGTCCCCGGGGTGGGGAGACCCAGTACTTC.

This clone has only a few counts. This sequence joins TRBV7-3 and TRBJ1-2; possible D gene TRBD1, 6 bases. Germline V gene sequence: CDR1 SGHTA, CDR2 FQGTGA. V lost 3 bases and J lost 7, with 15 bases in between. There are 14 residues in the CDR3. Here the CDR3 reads CASSLVQGGGGYTF. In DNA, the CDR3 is TGTGCCAGCAGCTTGGTACAGGGTGGTGGTGGCTACACCTTC.

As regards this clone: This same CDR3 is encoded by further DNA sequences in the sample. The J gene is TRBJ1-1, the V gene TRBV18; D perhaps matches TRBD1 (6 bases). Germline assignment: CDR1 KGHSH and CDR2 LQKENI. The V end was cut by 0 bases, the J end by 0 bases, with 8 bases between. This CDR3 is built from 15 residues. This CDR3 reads CASSPPGALNTEAFF. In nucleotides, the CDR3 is TGTGCCAGCTCACCACCGGGGGCTCTGAACACTGAAGCTTTCTTT.